This TCR beta chain was observed in a study of cytomegalovirus exposure and HLA in healthy donors. Study overall: It was reported in a later analysis that the 90 to 150 validation repertoires used the same platform as the roughly 640 first-cohort repertoires.

The table came from immunoSEQ multiplex PCR; TCRdb's copy has only in-frame clones and leaves some out. Of about 88,000 clones in the sample, approximately 96% were seen once. Notes on the study in general: A classifier reportedly called cytomegalovirus status with high sensitivity and specificity.

As for this clone: What it binds is not known.

Germline CDR1 and CDR2: MGHRA and YSYEKL. CDR3 length: 18 amino acids. The J segment lost 4 bases and the V segment lost 5 bases, leaving 18 bases of the junction unmatched. The origin of this receptor is a man aged 18 to 30 in good health and CMV-seronegative. The V and J genes are TRBV4-1 and TRBJ2-7, with TRBD2 identical over 9 bases. The sample taken for sequencing was PBMCs. CDR3 DNA sequence: TGCGCCAGCAGCGCCAACTTCCCTTCAGGCGGGAGGGGGTACGAGCAGTACTTC. Translated, it gives CASSANFPSGGRGYEQYF.